The present entry profiles one T cell receptor (beta chain) with its context. What this receptor recognizes is not known. The input lacks base qualities; no much larger clone sits a single base away. This sample stems from a study of shared clonotypes between healthy human individuals (dated by TCRdb to between 2020 and 2021). Study-level background: A couple of women and three men aged 18 to 49 years were included in the cohort. Per donor, three plates each were used for CD4 naive and CD4 memory, two for CD8 naive, and one for CD8 memory. To estimate repertoire size and how much clonotype sharing occurs between individuals, the study deeply sequenced the blood TCR repertoires of roughly 5 healthy adults. To increase sequencing depth and limit assay-specific biases, different laboratories used diverse techniques to prepare libraries and sequence TCR repertoires. Per donor, leukapheresis produced somewhere between about 0.85 and 9.5 billion PBMCs.

TCR CDR3 regions were amplified from genomic DNA by multiplex PCR using the deep immunoSEQ assay. Genomic DNA extracted from each cell subset was distributed evenly over all wells of several immunoSEQ 96-well plates, and each plate served as one replicate. For sorted subsets, each replicate PCR was loaded with about 0.2 ug genomic DNA, equivalent to some 31,000 T cell genomes. Purified libraries were measured with a Qubit 3.0 fluorometer, size-checked on a Bioanalyzer 2100, and measured again with the KAPA Library Quantification kit. Every immunoSEQ 96-well plate was sequenced on a separate single-read 150-cycle Illumina NextSeq 550 flow cell. Per the original workflow: Because the immunoSEQ output held only junctional sequences and lacked quality scores, the filtering could not match the filtering applied to full-length reads. Sequences were annotated with PyIR, a Python wrapper for IgBLAST v1.9, and V/J genes and CDR3 were assigned using IMGT germline references. Reads were filtered out if the reads had weak V/J assignments (E-value above 1e-6), no CDR3, stop codons, out-of-frame junctions, or ambiguous translated residues. V3J clonotypes were defined as sequences sharing the same inferred V gene, J gene, and CDR3 amino acid sequence. Percentage overlap between repertoires was calculated by dividing the number of shared unique clonotypes by the size of the smaller repertoire. Repertoire richness was assessed with RTK rarefaction, the Chao1 estimator, and Recon v2.1 estimates of unobserved clonotypes. Generation probabilities for all TCRbeta clonotypes obtained by the gDNA method from four donors were computed using OLGA. Entries here come from immuneACCESS through TCRdb and include only in-frame sequences with V and J called. Some clones fail to appear in such tables; in the studies checked, an unresolved V gene covers under half of the shortfall, and the cause of the remainder is unknown. That table furnishes V, J and clone size, whereas the DNA furnished D and trimming. The sample table holds 2,500,000 or so clones, of which more than 90% were seen once. The top ten hold 0.11% to 0.15% of the sample.

Summary of the overall study and its limitations: Pairwise subsampling led to the expectation that sequencing depth would affect the degree of clonotype sharing among donors. Larger estimated clonotype richness was generally found for naive subsets than for memory subsets. Sampling was restricted to blood, and TCR repertoires in tissues likely differ from the TCR repertoires found in blood. The small number of donors limited the genetic and exposure-history diversity represented. Even with the large sequencing depth, rarefaction of the sorted-subset datasets indicated that sequencing was incomplete. Clonotypes shared by all four sorted-subset donors showed higher generation probabilities than non-shared clonotypes. About 5% of naive CD4, roughly 3.6% of naive CD8, 2% to 2.5% of memory CD4, and 0.4% of memory CD8 clonotypes were shared across several donors.

The donors were healthy, HIV-negative adults who had no recently reported acute infections or vaccinations. Every donor was a Caucasian adult living in Nashville, Tennessee, USA. CD4+ T cells were enriched through magnetic negative selection, after which naive cells were positively selected on CD45RA and the remaining negative fraction served as the memory subset. After blood collection by leukapheresis, PBMCs were isolated using Ficoll-Histopaque density gradient centrifugation and then cryopreserved in the vapor phase of liquid nitrogen. Analytical flow cytometry was used to check the purity and quantity of each magnetically sorted T cell population. Genomic DNA was isolated from every sorted fraction and measured by UV absorbance on a Nanodrop 2000c. Ends trimmed: V by 2 bases, J by 3 bases; bases unmatched to a gene: 5. The germline V gene provides CDR1 KGHSH and CDR2 LQKENI. Measured from the cysteine to the phenylalanine, the CDR3 is 15 residues long. This entry keeps only the CDR3 DNA: 45 bases, framed from base 1.

The sequence is built from TRBV18 and TRBJ1-1, with 8 central nucleotides matching TRBD1. The specimen sequenced was naive CD4+ T cells sorted from blood. This specimen's cell subset or site label, per the study, means: CD45RA+ positively selected. The clonotype comes from a man younger than 35 in good health. The DNA sequence follows: TGTGCCAGCTCACCAATCGACAGGGGTGACACTGAAGCTTTCTTT. Its product reads: CASSPIDRGDTEAFF.